This T cell receptor beta chain was documented in a study of PD-1 blockade in classical Hodgkin lymphoma. Notes on this clone: The antigen remains undetermined.

Generated by immunoSEQ multiplex PCR, the TCRdb table keeps only in-frame clones and is missing some. This table holds 30,000 to 40,000 clones, approximately 90% found once. This CDR3 has 15 residues. Germline CDR1 and CDR2: MDHEN and SYDVKM. Deletions cut 6 bases from V and 2 bases from J, with 14 bases between. Study outcomes and limitations: Similar baseline diversity was found in complete responders and newly diagnosed patients. Patients starting nivolumab under 1 year after ASCT were excluded. Whereas CD4+ TCR diversity had risen significantly by C4D1, CD8+ TCR diversity had not. Newly diagnosed patients were reported to start with lower TCR diversity than healthy donors.

The time point: cycle 4 day 1 (C4D1), after more than five weeks of nivolumab. Following autologous stem cell transplantation, relapse occurred in every patient, and exposure to brentuximab vedotin varied. Out of thawed PBMCs, magnetic negative selection purified CD4+ T cells. The receptor's source is a human donor with classical Hodgkin lymphoma. V usage is TRBV28 and J usage is TRBJ1-3; TRBD1 might be the D (5 bases). The sample was CD4+ T cells from blood, taken before the fourth cycle of nivolumab. The DNA for the CDR3 is TGTGCCAGCAGGAAGGTTGGGGGTCCTGGAAACACCATATATTTT. Amino acid sequence: CASRKVGGPGNTIYF.